The clone carrying this T cell receptor beta chain was seen many times. What it binds is unknown. Using a J-beta primer mix together with a sample-barcoded 5' primer, a second PCR was run for roughly 6 to 12 cycles. Using its own MiXCR run on the 5' RACE reads, TCRdb lists one record per CDR3 protein. The table has more than 900,000 distinct CDR3 sequences, 25% to 35% seen once; the top ten hold around 9.6%. The record originates from a study of blood T cells in healthy people across ages. Overall study: About one barcoded beta molecule per two T cells was captured by template switching. Study results and caveats: The donors' CMV status was not determined, possibly confounding changes in expanded clonotypes. Long-lived and aged donors differed, with more naive CD4+ cells and higher diversity in the long-lived.

CDR1 and CDR2 from the germline V gene are MNHNY and SVGAGI (reference sequence). V gave up 6 bases and J gave up 3 bases; unmatched junction bases: 5. This CDR3 region has 13 residues. These sequences were also reported in another study, on T cells of mothers and their children. That work adds: There were over 8 million TCR beta CDR3 reads from each mother and several million from each child.

The material sequenced was blood. This rearrangement joins TRBV6-6 to TRBJ2-7, with 7 bases identical to TRBD1. The clonotype comes from a woman aged 40-49 years in good health. CDR3 bases: TGTGCCAGCAGCCACAGGGGCTACTACGAGCAGTACTTC. Residues: CASSHRGYYEQYF.